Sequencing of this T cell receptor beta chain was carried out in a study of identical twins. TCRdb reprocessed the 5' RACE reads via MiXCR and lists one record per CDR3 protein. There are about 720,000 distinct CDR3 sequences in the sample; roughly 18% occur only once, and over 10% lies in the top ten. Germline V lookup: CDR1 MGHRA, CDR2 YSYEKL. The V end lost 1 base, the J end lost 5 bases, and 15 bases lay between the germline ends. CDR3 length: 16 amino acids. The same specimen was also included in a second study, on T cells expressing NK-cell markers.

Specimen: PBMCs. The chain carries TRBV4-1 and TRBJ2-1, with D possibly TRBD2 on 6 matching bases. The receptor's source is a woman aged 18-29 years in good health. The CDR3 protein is CASSQVGGIGNNEQFF. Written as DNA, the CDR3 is TGCGCCAGCAGCCAAGTGGGGGGTATCGGTAACAATGAGCAGTTCTTC.